Listed here is a single T cell receptor (beta chain). This record belongs to a study of blood T cell repertoires in COVID-19. The V segment lost 1 base and the J segment 8 bases; nucleotides outside the gene matches: 10. Germline V gene lookup returns CDR1 MDHEN and CDR2 SYDVKM. The CDR3 sequence is 16 residues long. Assignments of participants to cohorts depended upon their own reported clinical history. TCRdb keeps only in-frame clones here, not all; method: immunoSEQ multiplex PCR. The repertoire holds 150,000 to 200,000 clones, with around 90% as singletons. Sequenced sample: PBMCs or T cells enriched from blood (not recorded which). The sequence was obtained from a woman aged 18 to 35 who had recovered from COVID-19. The V and J genes are TRBV28 and TRBJ1-2; 10 bases are a match to TRBD1. The CDR3 spells CASSLSARQGASGYTF. The CDR3 DNA reads as TGTGCCAGCAGTTTATCAGCCAGACAGGGGGCCTCAGGCTACACCTTC.